This T cell receptor (beta chain) was retrieved from a study of Ad26.COV2.S vaccination and SARS-CoV-2 variants. Overall study: In the COV1001 trial, the donor was in the Ad26.COV2.S arm. Findings of the study overall: Post-vaccination spike-specific CD8+ and CD4+ T cell responses reportedly had substantial breadth.

A note on this clone: The antigen is undetermined.

The repertoire was sequenced with immunoSEQ multiplex PCR; TCRdb's copy has only in-frame clones and lacks some. The sample has 400,000 to 450,000 clones; less than 95% are singletons. Stated treatment: some 19 received Ad26.COV2.S at low or high dose, single or two shots; about 5 received placebo; per-sample allocation not given. Samples came from day 63 after the first vaccine or placebo injection. The V and J ends lost 5 bases and 12 bases, in that order; junction bases with no gene match: 13. Germline CDR1 and CDR2: ENHRY and SYGVKD. The CDR3 has 16 amino acids. Here the sequenced sample was peripheral blood, taken in a trial of Ad26.COV2.S vaccine versus placebo. The receptor's source is a person between 18 and 65 years old who received the Ad26.COV2.S COVID-19 vaccine or a placebo. The chain combines TRBV10-3 with TRBJ1-4, with TRBD1 matching 12 bases. The CDR3 reads CAISRGQGAGENELFF. DNA for the CDR3: TGTGCCATCAGTAGGGGACAGGGGGCTGGTGAAAATGAACTGTTTTTT.